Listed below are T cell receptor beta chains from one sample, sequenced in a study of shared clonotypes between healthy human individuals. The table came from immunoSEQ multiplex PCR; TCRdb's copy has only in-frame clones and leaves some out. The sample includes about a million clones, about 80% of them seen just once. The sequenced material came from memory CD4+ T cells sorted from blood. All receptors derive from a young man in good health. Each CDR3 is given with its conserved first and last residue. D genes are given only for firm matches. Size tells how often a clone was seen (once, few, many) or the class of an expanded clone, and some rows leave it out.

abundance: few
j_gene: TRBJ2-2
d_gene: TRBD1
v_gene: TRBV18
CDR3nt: TGTGCCAGCTCACTTGGACAGGGGAGCACCGGGGAGCTGTTTTTT
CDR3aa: CASSLGQGSTGELFF

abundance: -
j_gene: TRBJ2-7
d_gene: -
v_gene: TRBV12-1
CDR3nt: TGTGCCAGCAGCTCTGCCCGGGCGGTGACCTACGAGCAGTACTTC
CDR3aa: CASSSARAVTYEQYF

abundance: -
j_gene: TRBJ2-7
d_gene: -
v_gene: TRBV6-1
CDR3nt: TGTGCCAGCATGAGAGCAGGTGATGCCTACGAGCAGTACTTC
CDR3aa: CASMRAGDAYEQYF

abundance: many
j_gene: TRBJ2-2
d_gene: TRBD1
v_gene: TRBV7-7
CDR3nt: TGTGCTAGCAGCCTCGGACAGGGGGCGGGGGAGCTGTTTTTT
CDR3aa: CASSLGQGAGELFF

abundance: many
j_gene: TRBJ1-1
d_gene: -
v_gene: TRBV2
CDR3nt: TGTGCCAGCAGTGTCGGGAACACTGAAGCTTTCTTT
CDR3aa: CASSVGNTEAFF

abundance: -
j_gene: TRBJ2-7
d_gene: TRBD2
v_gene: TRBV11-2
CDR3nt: TGTGCCAGCAGCTTACTGGGCGGGAGTAGCTACGAGCAGTACTTC
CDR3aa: CASSLLGGSSYEQYF

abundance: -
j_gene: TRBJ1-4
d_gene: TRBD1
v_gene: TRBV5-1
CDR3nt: TGCGCCAGCAGCTCGCAGGGGGAGAATGAAAAACTGTTTTTT
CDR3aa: CASSSQGENEKLFF

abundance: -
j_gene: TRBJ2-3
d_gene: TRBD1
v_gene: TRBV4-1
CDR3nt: TGCGCCAGCAGCCAAGGGGGGACAGGGTATTTCATAGATACGCAGTATTTT
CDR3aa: CASSQGGTGYFIDTQYF

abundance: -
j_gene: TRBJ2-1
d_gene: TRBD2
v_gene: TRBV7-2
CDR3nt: TGTGCCAGCAGCTTTCAAATTCGGGCTAGCGGGCTCAATGAGCAGTTCTTC
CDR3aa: CASSFQIRASGLNEQFF

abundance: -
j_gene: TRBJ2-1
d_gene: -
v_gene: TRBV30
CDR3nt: TGTGCCTGGAGTGTCCGCGCAAACAATGAGCAGTTCTTC
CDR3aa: CAWSVRANNEQFF

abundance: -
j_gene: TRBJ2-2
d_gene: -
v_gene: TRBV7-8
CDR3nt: TGTGCCAGCAGCTTTCGCGGATCTGGGTCCGGGGAGCTGTTTTTT
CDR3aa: CASSFRGSGSGELFF